This entry lists 25 T cell receptor beta chains sequenced from one sample in a study of cytomegalovirus exposure and HLA in healthy donors. This PCR relied on a set of 60 Vbeta primers and 13 Jbeta primers. Data came from immunoSEQ multiplex PCR; TCRdb stores just in-frame clones and leaves some out. There are approximately 160,000 clones in the sample; 82% occur only once, and roughly 1.5% lies in the top ten. Sequenced input: PBMCs. The origin of the receptors is a male donor in good health and CMV-seronegative.

V gene TRBV19 combines with J gene TRBJ2-3; TRBD2 is a possible D gene (7 bases). The CDR3 runs to 17 residues. Germline values: CDR1 LNHDA, CDR2 SQIVND (reference sequence). Trimming left V 1 base short and J 4 bases short, with 18 bases between. CDR3 DNA sequence: TGTGCCAGTAGTATAGCTAATAGGGGGGGCCGCGCAGATACGCAGTATTTT. Translated: CASSIANRGGRADTQYF.

The chain has TRBV7-3 and TRBJ2-2, with 7 nucleotides matching TRBD1. J was trimmed by 7 bases and V by 1 base; bases with no gene match: 9. CDR1 is SGHTA and CDR2 is FQGTGA in the germline V gene. The CDR3 loop spans 16 amino acids. This chain's CDR3 is CASSLKKTGSVGELFF. The CDR3 nucleotides are TGTGCCAGCAGCTTAAAAAAGACAGGGTCGGTCGGGGAGCTGTTTTTT.

This chain joins TRBV6-5 and TRBJ2-7; TRBD1 agrees at 9 bases. V shed 6 bases and J 5 bases; nucleotides not matched to a gene: 11. From germline, CDR1 is MNHEY and CDR2 SVGAGI. The CDR3 is 15 residues long. The CDR3 DNA is TGTGCCAGCAGCGGACGGGACAGGGCGTCCCACGAGCAGTACTTC. This translates into CASSGRDRASHEQYF.

This chain links TRBV7-9 with TRBJ2-7; D is undetermined. Deletions cut 1 base from V and 3 bases from J, with 7 bases between. There are 13 residues in the CDR3. Germline V gives CDR1 SEHNR, CDR2 FQNEAQ (reference sequence). The CDR3 bases are TGTGCCAGCAGCTTAGATACAGACTACGAGCAGTACTTC. Protein product: CASSLDTDYEQYF.

V gene TRBV11-3 combines with J gene TRBJ1-1; D not resolved. V was cut by 4 bases and J by 1 base, with 7 bases left in between. The germline V gene has CDR1 SGHNT and CDR2 YENEEA. There are 13 residues in the CDR3. The CDR3 here is CASSWSQNTEAFF. The CDR3 bases are TGTGCCAGCAGCTGGAGCCAGAACACTGAAGCTTTCTTT.

The J gene is TRBJ1-3, the V gene TRBV6-5; tentative D call: TRBD1 (6 bases). The CDR3 is 14 residues long. Germline values: CDR1 MNHEY, CDR2 SVGAGI. Trimming stripped 2 bases from V and 3 bases from J, with 8 bases between. The CDR3 region has the DNA TGTGCCAGCAGTTACGAGACAGGTGGAAACACCATATATTTT. Translating it yields CASSYETGGNTIYF.

The chain carries TRBV6-1 and TRBJ1-5; possible D gene TRBD1, 5 bases. The CDR3 extends over 14 amino acids. Germline loops: CDR1 MNHNS, CDR2 SASEGT. With 3 bases removed from V and 4 bases from J, the gap between germline ends came to 10 bases. CDR3 bases: TGTGCCAGCAGTGAGGGCAGGGTGAATCAGCCCCAGCATTTT. Translated: CASSEGRVNQPQHF.

V is TRBV27 and J is TRBJ2-7; 14 bases agree with TRBD2. J lost 3 bases, V lost 6 bases, and 10 bases had no gene match. The length of the CDR3 is 17 residues. The germline V gene has CDR1 MNHEY and CDR2 SMNVEV (reference sequence). The CDR3 spells CASRPPGLAGDFYEQYF. CDR3 coding DNA: TGTGCCAGCAGGCCCCCGGGACTAGCGGGAGACTTCTACGAGCAGTACTTC.

J is TRBJ1-2 and V is TRBV7-2; perhaps TRBD1 as D (5 bases). The germline V and J ends were trimmed by 1 base and 10 bases, with 16 bases remaining between them. The germline V gene has CDR1 SGHTA and CDR2 FQGNSA. CDR3 length equals 14 residues. Here the CDR3 reads CASSLDPGGNDYTF. CDR3 bases: TGTGCCAGCAGCTTAGACCCGGGGGGGAATGACTACACCTTC.

V is TRBV19 and J is TRBJ1-5; tentative D call: TRBD1 (5 bases). V lost 2 bases, J lost 0 bases, and 14 bases lay in between. The V gene's germline CDR1 is LNHDA and CDR2 SQIVND (reference sequence). This CDR3 is 17 amino acids long. CDR3 protein: CASSIMTGTNSNQPQHF. The CDR3 region has the DNA TGTGCCAGTAGTATAATGACGGGGACTAATAGCAATCAGCCCCAGCATTTT.

The chain joins TRBV7-8 to TRBJ1-1; the D is unclear. Between the trimmed V and J ends, which lost 5 bases and 8 bases, there was a span of 12 bases. CDR3 length equals 12 residues. Germline V gene data show CDR1 as SGHVS and CDR2 as FQNEAQ. The CDR3 protein is CASSKYGLEAFF. The CDR3 DNA follows: TGTGCCAGCAGCAAATACGGGTTGGAAGCTTTCTTT.

This chain links TRBV11-2 with TRBJ2-5, with 7 bases aligning to TRBD2. Trimming at V came to 5 bases and at J to 11 bases, leaving 17 bases not matched to a gene. This CDR3 is 15 amino acids long. From germline, CDR1 is SGHAT and CDR2 FQNNGV. CDR3 DNA: TGTGCCAGCAGCCCGTACAGACTAGCTGCCGCTGAGCAGTACTTC. This sequence encodes CASSPYRLAAAEQYF.

The chain has TRBV19 and TRBJ1-4; D remains ambiguous. This CDR3 contains 16 residues. Trimming removed 0 bases from V and 3 bases from J, with 11 bases in between. The germline V gene encodes CDR1 LNHDA and CDR2 SQIVND (reference sequence). The CDR3 loop reads CASSIDPGRPNEKLFF. The CDR3 DNA follows: TGTGCCAGTAGTATAGATCCGGGTCGACCTAATGAAAAACTGTTTTTT.

This chain uses TRBV18 with TRBJ1-2, with no clear D. The V and J ends lost 2 bases and 3 bases respectively, with 7 bases between them. Germline V gene data show CDR1 as KGHSH and CDR2 as LQKENI. The CDR3 is 13 residues long. The DNA of the CDR3 is TGTGCCAGCTCACCAGACGGAGACTATGGCTACACCTTC. Amino acid sequence: CASSPDGDYGYTF.

V is TRBV19 and J is TRBJ2-7; 8 nucleotides match TRBD1. CDR3 length: 14 residues. Looked up from germline, CDR1 is LNHDA and CDR2 is SQIVND (reference sequence). After removal of 9 bases from V and 4 bases from J, the junction contained 11 bases not matched to a gene. For the CDR3, the DNA is TGTGCCAGCACCGCCGGGACAGGCCGATACGAGCAGTACTTC. It encodes CASTAGTGRYEQYF.

The chain uses TRBV9 and TRBJ1-2; TRBD1 is a possible D gene (5 bases). Trimming shortened V by 4 bases and J by 5 bases, and 12 bases separated the two germline ends. CDR3 length: 13 amino acids. Germline V gene lookup returns CDR1 SGDLS and CDR2 YYNGEE. CDR3 coding DNA: TGTGCCAGCAGCCTGGCGGAGGGGTATGGCTACACCTTC. It specifies CASSLAEGYGYTF.

The V gene is TRBV19, the J gene TRBJ2-7; D may be TRBD1 (5 bases). The CDR3 has 14 amino acids. Germline V gene lookup returns CDR1 LNHDA and CDR2 SQIVND (reference sequence). V was shortened by 3 bases and J by 4 bases, with 13 bases between the two germline ends. The chain's CDR3 is CASSISAGSYEQYF. DNA for the CDR3: TGTGCCAGTAGTATTTCGGCAGGGTCGTACGAGCAGTACTTC.

This clone came up a few times. The chain employs TRBV7-7 and TRBJ2-7; D is unresolved. The V gene's germline CDR1 is SSHAT and CDR2 FNYEAQ (reference sequence). Trimming left V 5 bases short and J 1 base short, with 12 bases between. CDR3 length: 14 residues. CDR3 in amino acids: CASSQTTDSYEQYF. For the CDR3, the DNA is TGTGCCAGCAGCCAAACGACTGATTCCTACGAGCAGTACTTC.

This clone was picked up a small number of times. This chain connects TRBV4-1 to TRBJ2-7, with D perhaps TRBD2 (6 bases). The CDR3 loop spans 14 amino acids. The germline CDR1 and CDR2 sequences are MGHRA and YSYEKL. V lost 4 bases and J lost 6, with 16 bases in between. This chain's CDR3 is CASSPGLRGGEQYF. CDR3 sequence (DNA): TGCGCCAGCAGCCCTGGCCTTAGGGGAGGCGAGCAGTACTTC.

This clone was seen a few times. The CDR3 nucleotides are TGCAGCGCCAGGACAGCGACTGAAGCTTTCTTT. This encodes CSARTATEAFF. The J gene is TRBJ1-1, the V gene TRBV29-1, with a weak D call TRBD1 (6 bases). The V and J ends lost 7 bases and 5 bases respectively, with 11 bases between them. Per the germline V gene, CDR1 is SQVTM and CDR2 is ANQGSEA. The CDR3 runs 11 residues.

V usage is TRBV15 and J usage is TRBJ2-1; 12 nucleotides match TRBD2. Germline V gene sequence: CDR1 LNHNV, CDR2 YYDKDF (reference sequence). This CDR3 comprises 17 residues. V was clipped by 1 base and J by 8 bases; unmatched bases: 9. CDR3 DNA: TGTGCCACCAGCAGAGGACTAGCGGGAGTTTTCTCTCATGAGCAGTTCTTC. Its protein is CATSRGLAGVFSHEQFF.

This clone was seen more than once but under ten times. The genes are TRBV15 and TRBJ1-1; tentatively, D is TRBD1 (5 bases). Germline values: CDR1 LNHNV, CDR2 YYDKDF (reference sequence). The CDR3 loop spans 15 amino acids. Trimming cost V 2 bases and J 2 bases, with 12 bases left between them. The CDR3 sequence is CATSRLARANTEAFF. For the CDR3, the DNA is TGTGCCACCAGCAGATTGGCCAGGGCCAACACTGAAGCTTTCTTT.

The rearrangement uses TRBV6-1 and TRBJ2-5; 8 bases fit TRBD1. V lost 2 bases and J lost 5; bases outside the gene matches: 4. The CDR3 has 14 amino acids. The V gene's germline CDR1 is MNHNS and CDR2 SASEGT. The CDR3 DNA follows: TGTGCCAGCAGTGAACAGGGGGCTAGGGAGACCCAGTACTTC. This sequence encodes CASSEQGARETQYF.

V is TRBV29-1 and J is TRBJ2-7; D not certain. V shed 6 bases and J shed 1 base, with 13 bases lying between them. The germline V gene has CDR1 SQVTM and CDR2 ANQGSEA. The CDR3 is made up of 13 amino acids. The CDR3 bases are TGCAGCGTAGACGCGGCCGGGTCCTACGAGCAGTACTTC. Its translation is CSVDAAGSYEQYF.

Here the CDR3 DNA reads TGTGCCAGCAGCTTGGTTGTCCGGGGCGAGCAGTACTTC. Translating gives CASSLVVRGEQYF. J is TRBJ2-7 and V is TRBV7-9, with D possibly being TRBD2 (5 bases). Germline-derived CDR1 and CDR2 are SEHNR and FQNEAQ (reference sequence). The V gene lost 3 bases and the J gene lost 6 bases, with 12 bases spanning the gap. This CDR3 contains 13 residues.